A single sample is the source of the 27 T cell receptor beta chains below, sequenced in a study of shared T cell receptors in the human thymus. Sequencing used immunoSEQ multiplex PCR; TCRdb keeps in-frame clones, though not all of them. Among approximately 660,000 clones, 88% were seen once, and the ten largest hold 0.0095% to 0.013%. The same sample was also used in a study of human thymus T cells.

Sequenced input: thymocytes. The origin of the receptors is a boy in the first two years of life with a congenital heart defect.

The CDR3: CVRSRYIRDRVTYEQYF. The CDR3 DNA is TGTGTCAGAAGCCGTTATATCCGGGACAGGGTTACCTACGAGCAGTACTTC. The rearrangement links TRBV7-5 to TRBJ2-7; the table's D call, TRBD1, has no DNA check behind it. TRBV7-5 is given as a pseudogene. The CDR3 totals 17 residues.

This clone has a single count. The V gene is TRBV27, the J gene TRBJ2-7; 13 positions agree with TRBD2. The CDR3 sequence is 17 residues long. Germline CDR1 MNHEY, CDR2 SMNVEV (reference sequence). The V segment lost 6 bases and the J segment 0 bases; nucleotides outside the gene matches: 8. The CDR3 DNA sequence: TGTGCCAGCAGCTCTTGGACTAGCGGGAGCCACTCCTACGAGCAGTACTTC. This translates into CASSSWTSGSHSYEQYF.

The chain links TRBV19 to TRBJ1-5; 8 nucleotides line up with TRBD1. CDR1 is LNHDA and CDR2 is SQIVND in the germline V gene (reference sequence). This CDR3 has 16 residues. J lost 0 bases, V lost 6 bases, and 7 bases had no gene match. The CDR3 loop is CASRVDRGYSNQPQHF. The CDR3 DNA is TGTGCCAGTAGGGTCGACAGGGGCTATAGCAATCAGCCCCAGCATTTT. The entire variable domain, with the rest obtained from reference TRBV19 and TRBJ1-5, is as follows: DGGITQSPKYLFRKEGQNVTLSCEQNLNHDAMYWYRQDPGQGLRLIYYSQIVNDFQKGDIAEGYSVSREKKESFPLTVTSAQKNPTAFYLCASRVDRGYSNQPQHFGDGTRLSIL.

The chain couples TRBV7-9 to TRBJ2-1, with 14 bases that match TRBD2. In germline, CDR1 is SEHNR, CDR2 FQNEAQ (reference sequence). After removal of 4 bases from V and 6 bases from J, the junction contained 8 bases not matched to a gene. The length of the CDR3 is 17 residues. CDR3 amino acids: CASSSRLAGGPRNEQFF. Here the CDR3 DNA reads TGTGCCAGCAGCTCCCGACTAGCGGGAGGGCCCCGCAATGAGCAGTTCTTC.

Here the CDR3 DNA reads TGTGCCAGCTCACCACCCCGGTACCTTACCTACGAGCAGTACTTC. Its translation: CASSPPRYLTYEQYF. This chain uses TRBV18 with TRBJ2-7; no definite D call. Germline lookup yields CDR1 KGHSH and CDR2 LQKENI. Trimming left V 0 bases short and J 2 bases short, with 11 bases between. The CDR3 consists of 15 residues.

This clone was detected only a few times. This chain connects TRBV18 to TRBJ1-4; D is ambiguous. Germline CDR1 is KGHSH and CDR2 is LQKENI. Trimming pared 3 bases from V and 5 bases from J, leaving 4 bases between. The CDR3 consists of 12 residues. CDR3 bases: TGTGCCAGCTCACCCAGGAATGAAAAACTGTTTTTT. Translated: CASSPRNEKLFF.

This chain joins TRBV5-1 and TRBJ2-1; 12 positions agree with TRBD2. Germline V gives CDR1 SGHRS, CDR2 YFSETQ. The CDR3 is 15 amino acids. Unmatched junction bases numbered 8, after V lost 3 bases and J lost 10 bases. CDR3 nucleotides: TGCGCCAGCAGCTCAAGACTAGCGGGAGTGGACGAGCAGTTCTTC. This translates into CASSSRLAGVDEQFF.

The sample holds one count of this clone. The CDR3 sequence: CASSLGASGKGGFF. The CDR3 DNA is TGCGCCAGCAGCTTGGGGGCTAGCGGGAAGGGAGGGTTCTTC. J is TRBJ2-1 and V is TRBV5-1; TRBD2 matches 9 bases. V shed 0 bases, J shed 15 bases, and the junction held 10 bases outside the gene matches. CDR1 and CDR2 from the germline V gene are SGHRS and YFSETQ. The CDR3 loop spans 14 amino acids.

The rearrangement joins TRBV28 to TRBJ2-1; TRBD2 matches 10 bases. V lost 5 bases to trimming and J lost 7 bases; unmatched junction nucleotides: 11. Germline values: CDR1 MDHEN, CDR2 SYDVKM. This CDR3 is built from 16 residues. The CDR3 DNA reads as TGTGCCAGCAGTCCGACCCTAGCGGGAGTTAATAATGAGCAGTTCTTC. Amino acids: CASSPTLAGVNNEQFF.

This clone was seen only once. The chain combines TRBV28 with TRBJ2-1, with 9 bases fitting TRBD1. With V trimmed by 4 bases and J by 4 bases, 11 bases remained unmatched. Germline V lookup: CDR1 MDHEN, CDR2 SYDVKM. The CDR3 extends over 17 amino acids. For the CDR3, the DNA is TGTGCCAGCAGTTCCCAACCGGGACAGGGTCCATACAATGAGCAGTTCTTC. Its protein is CASSSQPGQGPYNEQFF.

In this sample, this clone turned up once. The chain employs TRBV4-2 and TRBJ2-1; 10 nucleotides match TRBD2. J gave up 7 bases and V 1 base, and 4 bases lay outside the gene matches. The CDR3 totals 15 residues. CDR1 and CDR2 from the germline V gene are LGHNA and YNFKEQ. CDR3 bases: TGTGCCAGCAGCCAAGCTAGCGGGAGTTTTAATGAGCAGTTCTTC. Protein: CASSQASGSFNEQFF.

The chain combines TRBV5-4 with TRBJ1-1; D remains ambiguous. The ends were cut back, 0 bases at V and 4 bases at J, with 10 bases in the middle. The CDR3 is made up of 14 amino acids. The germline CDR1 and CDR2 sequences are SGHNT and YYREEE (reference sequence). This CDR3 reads CASSLVRDATEAFF. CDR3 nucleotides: TGTGCCAGCAGCTTGGTTCGGGATGCCACTGAAGCTTTCTTT.

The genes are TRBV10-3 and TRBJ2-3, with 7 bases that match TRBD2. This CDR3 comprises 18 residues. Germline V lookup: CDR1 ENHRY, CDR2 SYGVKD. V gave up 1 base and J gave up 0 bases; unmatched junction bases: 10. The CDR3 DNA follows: TGTGCCATCAGTGAGTATTGGAGCGGGACTCCTAGCACAGATACGCAGTATTTT. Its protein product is CAISEYWSGTPSTDTQYF.

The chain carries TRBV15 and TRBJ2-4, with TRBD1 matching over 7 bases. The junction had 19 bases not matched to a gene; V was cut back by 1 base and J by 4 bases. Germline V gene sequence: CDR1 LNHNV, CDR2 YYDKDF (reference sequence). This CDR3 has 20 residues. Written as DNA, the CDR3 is TGTGCCACCAGCAGAGTCTCCCCCACCCCAGGACAGGAGATTAAAAACATTCAGTACTTC. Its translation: CATSRVSPTPGQEIKNIQYF.

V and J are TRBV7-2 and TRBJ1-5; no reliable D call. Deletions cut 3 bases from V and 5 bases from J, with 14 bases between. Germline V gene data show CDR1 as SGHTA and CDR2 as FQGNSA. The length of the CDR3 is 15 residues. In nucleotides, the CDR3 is TGTGCCAGCAGCTTCGCCAGCGCGAAAGATCAGCCCCAGCATTTT. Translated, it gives CASSFASAKDQPQHF.

Written as DNA, the CDR3 is TGTGCCAGCAGCTATCCCGCAGGGGGCGCGGGGGAGACCCAGTACTTC. Protein sequence: CASSYPAGGAGETQYF. The chain joins TRBV5-4 to TRBJ2-5; 8 positions match TRBD1. Germline-derived CDR1 and CDR2 are SGHNT and YYREEE (reference sequence). V lost 3 bases, J lost 5 bases, and 12 bases stayed unmatched. The CDR3 is made up of 16 amino acids.

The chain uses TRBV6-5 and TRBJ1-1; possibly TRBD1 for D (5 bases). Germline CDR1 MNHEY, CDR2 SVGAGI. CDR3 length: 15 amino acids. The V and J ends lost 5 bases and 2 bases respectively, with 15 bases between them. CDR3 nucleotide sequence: TGTGCCAGCAGTGGGCTAGGGGTCCCAAACACTGAAGCTTTCTTT. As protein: CASSGLGVPNTEAFF.

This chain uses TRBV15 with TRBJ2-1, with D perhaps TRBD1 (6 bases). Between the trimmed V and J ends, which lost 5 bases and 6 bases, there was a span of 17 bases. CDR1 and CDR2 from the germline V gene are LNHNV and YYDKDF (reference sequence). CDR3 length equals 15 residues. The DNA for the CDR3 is TGTGCCACCAGCCTCGGCTTCAGGGGTGTCAATGAGCAGTTCTTC. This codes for CATSLGFRGVNEQFF.

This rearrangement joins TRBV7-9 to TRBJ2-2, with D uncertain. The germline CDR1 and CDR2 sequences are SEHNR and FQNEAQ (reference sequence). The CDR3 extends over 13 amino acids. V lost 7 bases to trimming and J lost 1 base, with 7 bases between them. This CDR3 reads CASTPWNTGELFF. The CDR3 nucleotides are TGTGCCAGCACCCCCTGGAACACCGGGGAGCTGTTTTTT.

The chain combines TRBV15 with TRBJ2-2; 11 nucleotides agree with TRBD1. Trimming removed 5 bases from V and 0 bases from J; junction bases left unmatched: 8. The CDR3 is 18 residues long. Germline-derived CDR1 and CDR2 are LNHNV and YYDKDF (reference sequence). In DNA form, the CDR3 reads TGTGCCACCAGCGGGGCCGGACAGGGGGCATCGAACACCGGGGAGCTGTTTTTT. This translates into CATSGAGQGASNTGELFF.

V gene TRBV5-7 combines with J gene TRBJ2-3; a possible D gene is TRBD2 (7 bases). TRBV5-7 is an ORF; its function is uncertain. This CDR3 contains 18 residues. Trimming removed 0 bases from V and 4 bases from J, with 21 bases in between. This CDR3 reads CASSLAGGQGGGPDTQYF. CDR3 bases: TGTGCCAGCAGCTTGGCCGGGGGGCAGGGTGGGGGCCCAGATACGCAGTATTTT.

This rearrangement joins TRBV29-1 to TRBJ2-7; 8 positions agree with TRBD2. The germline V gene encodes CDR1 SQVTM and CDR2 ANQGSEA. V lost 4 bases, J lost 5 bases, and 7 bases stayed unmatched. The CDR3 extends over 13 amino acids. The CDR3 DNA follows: TGCAGCGTTGCACTAGCGGTTGAGAACGAGCAGTACTTC. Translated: CSVALAVENEQYF.

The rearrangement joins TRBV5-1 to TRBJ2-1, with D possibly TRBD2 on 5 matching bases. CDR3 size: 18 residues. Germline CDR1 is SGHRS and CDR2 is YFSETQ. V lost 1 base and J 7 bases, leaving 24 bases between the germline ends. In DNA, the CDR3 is TGCGCCAGCAGCTTGAGGACCGCGCGGGCGAGAGCGAGGAATGAGCAGTTCTTC. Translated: CASSLRTARARARNEQFF.

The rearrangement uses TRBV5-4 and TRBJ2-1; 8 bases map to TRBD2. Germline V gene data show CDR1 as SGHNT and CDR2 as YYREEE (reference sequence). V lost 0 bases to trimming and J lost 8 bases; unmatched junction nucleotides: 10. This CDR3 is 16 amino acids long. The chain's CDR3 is CASSLVVGRAWDEQFF. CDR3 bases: TGTGCCAGCAGCTTGGTAGTCGGGAGGGCCTGGGATGAGCAGTTCTTC.

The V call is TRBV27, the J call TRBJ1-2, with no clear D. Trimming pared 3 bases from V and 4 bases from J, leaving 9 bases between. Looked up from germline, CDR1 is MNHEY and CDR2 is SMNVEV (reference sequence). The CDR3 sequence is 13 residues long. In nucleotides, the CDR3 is TGTGCCAGCAGTTTGGGCCGGTTCTATGGCTACACCTTC. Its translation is CASSLGRFYGYTF.

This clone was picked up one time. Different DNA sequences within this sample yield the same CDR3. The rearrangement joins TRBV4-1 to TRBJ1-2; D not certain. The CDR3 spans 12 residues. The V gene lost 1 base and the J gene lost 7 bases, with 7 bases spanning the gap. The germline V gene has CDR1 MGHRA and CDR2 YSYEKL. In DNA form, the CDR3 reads TGCGCCAGCAGCCAAGGGGCCGGTGGCTACACCTTC. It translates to CASSQGAGGYTF.

Here the CDR3 reads CASSPGESPEQYF. The CDR3 DNA reads as TGTGCCAGCTCACCAGGGGAGAGCCCCGAGCAGTACTTC. The gene calls are TRBV18 and TRBJ2-7; tentative D call: TRBD2 (5 bases). This CDR3 has 13 amino acids. CDR1 is KGHSH, CDR2 LQKENI, per germline. Trimming took 2 bases from V and 6 from J, leaving 11 bases between them.